The rows below give T cell receptor beta chains drawn from one sample of a study of CD8+ T cells in alopecia areata. Sequencing used immunoSEQ multiplex PCR; TCRdb keeps in-frame clones, though not all of them. The table lists under 350,000 clones, 58% of them singletons. The sample was CD4+ T cells sorted from blood, taken at week 24, from a patient treated with tofacitinib. The receptors here all came from a human donor with alopecia areata. Each CDR3 is given with its conserved first and last residue.

V | CDR3
TRBV28 | CASSAHTESPLHF
TRBV11-3 | CASSLDRDHYNEQFF
TRBV19 | CASSMARGRPNQPQHF
TRBV28 | CASSFSFGAGDTQYF
TRBV27 | CASSSQETQYF
TRBV25-1 | CASSGRTEAFF
TRBV29-1 | CSVDNGARTGELFF
TRBV14 | CASSHGETQYF
TRBV29-1 | CSVGQSSYEQYF
TRBV27 | CASSSSPGGTPHF
TRBV4-1 | CASSPALGDTEAFF
TRBV7-6 | CASSLVTDSSYEQYF
TRBV5-6 | CASSFTDRLNTEAFF
TRBV30 | CAWSEQTITEAFF
TRBV23-1 | CASSLIVGASNTGELFF
TRBV30 | CAWSKRGDSGNTIYF
TRBV29-1 | CSVGFAGEQYF
TRBV2 | CASSERETNVLTF
TRBV5-1 | CASSLDGQETQYF
TRBV5-1 | CASSLIVVGGTHGYTF
TRBV13 | CASKTSGEKETQYF
TRBV28 | CASSLDGYTF
TRBV5-1 | CASSGGTEGQPQHF
TRBV2 | CASSGGQGGWADTQYF
TRBV27 | CASSPAKGRYYGYTF
TRBV15 | CATSTSYDLFEKLFF
TRBV29-1 | CSVEEVGLGNEQFF
TRBV11-2 | CASAGANEKLFF